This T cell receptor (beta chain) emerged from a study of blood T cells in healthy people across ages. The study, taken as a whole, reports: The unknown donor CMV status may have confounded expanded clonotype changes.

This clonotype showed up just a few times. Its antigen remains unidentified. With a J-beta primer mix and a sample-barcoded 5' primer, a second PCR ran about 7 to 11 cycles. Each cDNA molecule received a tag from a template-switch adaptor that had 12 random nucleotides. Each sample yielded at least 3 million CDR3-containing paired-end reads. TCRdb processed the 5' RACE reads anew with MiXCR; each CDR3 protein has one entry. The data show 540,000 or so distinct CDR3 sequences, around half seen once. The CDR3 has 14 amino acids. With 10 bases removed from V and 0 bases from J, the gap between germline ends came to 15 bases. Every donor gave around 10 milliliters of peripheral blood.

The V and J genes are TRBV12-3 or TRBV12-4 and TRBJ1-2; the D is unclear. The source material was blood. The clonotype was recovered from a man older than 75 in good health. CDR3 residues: CATMRAWSNYGYTF. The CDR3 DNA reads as TGTGCCACCATGCGGGCGTGGTCTAACTATGGCTACACCTTC.